This T cell receptor (beta chain) was retrieved from a study of response to subunit inactivated influenza vaccine. TCRdb re-analysed the RT-PCR reads in MiXCR, keeping a single row per CDR3 protein. There are 700,000 to 900,000 distinct CDR3 sequences in the sample; 20% to 25% occur only once, and approximately 10% lies in the top ten. Germline values: CDR1 SGHAT, CDR2 FQNNGV. This CDR3 comprises 14 residues. Trimming took 5 bases from V and 5 from J; bases not matched to a gene: 6. V gene TRBV11-2 combines with J gene TRBJ2-5; 9 nucleotides agree with TRBD1. Sample: PBMCs from blood, taken about 5 days after vaccination. This receptor was identified in a middle-aged man who received an inactivated influenza vaccine. The CDR3 protein is CASSQTGGWETQYF. Written as DNA, the CDR3 is TGTGCCAGCAGCCAGACAGGGGGGTGGGAGACCCAGTACTTC.